This TCR beta chain was found in a study of human T cells and chemical hapten exposure. Across the study: Chiefly women, the patients showed alopecia areata, totalis or universalis. Minor pooled library volume differences mainly drove per-sample TCR yield variation.

Via MiXCR, TCRdb re-called the RACE reads, giving one row per CDR3 protein. The sample carries about 140,000 distinct CDR3 sequences, approximately 12% recorded once. CDR3 length: 11 amino acids. V was trimmed by 3 bases and J by 9 bases, leaving 9 bases between them. CDR1 is LGHDT, CDR2 YNNKEL, per germline (reference sequence). Time point denoted: patch test 2, 6 weeks after DPC sensitization. As for treatment: therapeutic diphenylcyclopropenone sensitization with weekly scalp DPC. Each patch test followed a blood draw. The origin of this receptor is a woman in her 50s with alopecia areata. Some clones in this sample may be carry-over from other donors' samples. The specimen comprised whole blood, sampled in connection with sensitization to the hapten diphenylcyclopropenone (DPC). The V call is TRBV3-1, the J call TRBJ2-7; D unclear. CDR3: CASSQTGLQYF. The CDR3 coding sequence is TGTGCCAGCAGCCAGACCGGCCTGCAGTACTTC.